The 18 T cell receptor beta chains listed next were all sequenced from one sample in a study of blood T cell repertoires in COVID-19. Sequencing used immunoSEQ multiplex PCR; TCRdb keeps in-frame clones, though not all of them. This sample has around 54,000 clones, with approximately 88% found just once. The sample comprised peripheral blood. The receptors stem from a human donor in a cohort sampled during active COVID-19.

This chain connects TRBV7-2 to TRBJ2-2; D might be TRBD1 (5 bases). The V end lost 5 bases, the J end lost 3 bases, and 10 bases lay between the germline ends. Germline V lookup: CDR1 SGHTA, CDR2 FQGNSA. This CDR3 is 14 amino acids long. Written as DNA, the CDR3 is TGTGCCAGCAGCCAAGACAGATACACCGGGGAGCTGTTTTTT. Encoded protein: CASSQDRYTGELFF.

The gene calls are TRBV19 and TRBJ1-2; 7 positions match TRBD1. The CDR3 totals 14 residues. Germline lookup yields CDR1 LNHDA and CDR2 SQIVND (reference sequence). V shed 5 bases and J 5 bases; nucleotides not matched to a gene: 8. This CDR3 reads CASSGPTGRYGYTF. CDR3 nucleotide sequence: TGTGCCAGTAGTGGACCGACAGGGCGATATGGCTACACCTTC.

The rearrangement joins TRBV2 to TRBJ2-2; TRBD1 might be the D (6 bases). V was clipped by 8 bases and J by 5 bases, with 12 bases between them. The CDR3 is made up of 13 amino acids. Per germline, CDR1 SNHLY and CDR2 FYNNEI. For the CDR3, the DNA is TGTGCCAGCGAAACAGGGTGGACCGGGGAGCTGTTTTTT. It specifies CASETGWTGELFF.

The chain joins TRBV18 to TRBJ1-1; TRBD1 is a possible D gene (5 bases). This CDR3 spans 16 amino acids. Trimming pared 3 bases from V and 5 bases from J, leaving 19 bases between. Germline CDR1 is KGHSH and CDR2 is LQKENI. Written as DNA, the CDR3 is TGTGCCAGCTCACCGGGGGGTGGGCTACTGGGGACTGAAGCTTTCTTT. This translates into CASSPGGGLLGTEAFF.

The chain uses TRBV6-5 and TRBJ2-3; D is ambiguous. V lost 0 bases to trimming and J lost 2 bases, with 6 bases between them. The CDR3 extends over 14 amino acids. The V gene's germline CDR1 is MNHEY and CDR2 SVGAGI. For the CDR3, the DNA is TGTGCCAGCAGTTACTCCCTTAACACAGATACGCAGTATTTT. Its translation: CASSYSLNTDTQYF.

The V gene is TRBV25-1, the J gene TRBJ2-3; 7 bases align to TRBD1. The CDR3 loop spans 14 amino acids. The junction had 7 bases not matched to a gene; V was cut back by 6 bases and J by 4 bases. Germline V gives CDR1 MGHDK, CDR2 SYGVNS. The CDR3 bases are TGTGCCAGCAGGAAGGAAGGGGGCGCAGATACGCAGTATTTT. This sequence encodes CASRKEGGADTQYF.

A single count supports this clone. The V gene is TRBV6-2 or TRBV6-3, the J gene TRBJ1-2, with D maybe TRBD1 (5 bases). Trimming cost V 4 bases and J 11 bases, with 11 bases left between them. This CDR3 spans 11 amino acids. Germline V CDR1 and CDR2: MNHEY, SVGEGT. CDR3 DNA sequence: TGTGCCAGCAGTTTTCAGGGAACTTACACCTTC. Amino acids: CASSFQGTYTF.

V usage is TRBV19 and J usage is TRBJ2-5, with 8 bases identical to TRBD2. From germline, CDR1 is LNHDA and CDR2 SQIVND (reference sequence). V was pared by 5 bases and J by 1 base, with 6 bases of the junction left unmatched. This CDR3 is 15 amino acids long. The CDR3 DNA sequence: TGTGCCAGTAGTCCTCGCGGGACTAGCCAAGAGACCCAGTACTTC. Translating it yields CASSPRGTSQETQYF.

This clone appeared once. CDR3 in DNA: TGTGCCAGCAGTTTTACTGGAAACACCATATATTTT. The encoded protein is CASSFTGNTIYF. The genes are TRBV5-6 and TRBJ1-3; the D is unclear. V lost 5 bases to trimming and J lost 2 bases, with 5 bases between them. The V gene's germline CDR1 is SGHDT and CDR2 YYEEEE. This CDR3 spans 12 amino acids.

The V call is TRBV11-3, the J call TRBJ2-1; 9 nucleotides align to TRBD2. Germline V gene lookup returns CDR1 SGHNT and CDR2 YENEEA. The J segment lost 10 bases and the V segment lost 6 bases, leaving 10 bases of the junction unmatched. This CDR3 comprises 14 residues. This chain's CDR3 is CASSHKRAGGEQFF. Written as DNA, the CDR3 is TGTGCCAGCAGTCACAAGCGGGCGGGAGGGGAGCAGTTCTTC.

This clone was recorded once. This sequence joins TRBV11-2 and TRBJ1-6, with 7 nucleotides matching TRBD1. CDR1 SGHAT and CDR2 FQNNGV come from the germline V gene. With V trimmed by 4 bases and J by 7 bases, 10 bases remained unmatched. The CDR3 runs to 16 residues. CDR3 in DNA: TGTGCCAGCAGCTCCCGCCCCGACAGGGTCAATTCACCCCTCCACTTT. Translating gives CASSSRPDRVNSPLHF.

The chain joins TRBV4-1 to TRBJ2-7; 7 bases agree with TRBD1. The CDR3 loop spans 15 amino acids. V was pared by 1 base and J by 4 bases, with 7 bases of the junction left unmatched. From germline, CDR1 is MGHRA and CDR2 YSYEKL. The CDR3 reads CASSQGTGGLYEQYF. The CDR3 region has the DNA TGCGCCAGCAGCCAAGGGACAGGAGGTTTATACGAGCAGTACTTC.

For this clone: Since no conserved phenylalanine or tryptophan closes the CDR3, a read error is the likely cause. No DNA is shown, since the ends of the CDR3 on it are uncertain; the CDR3 is the one TCRdb lists. The V and J genes are TRBV7-4 and TRBJ2-7; the D call TRBD2 from the table was never checked on the DNA. The CDR3 extends over 11 residues, inclusive of both ends. CDR1 is SGHVT, CDR2 SQSDAQ, per germline. CDR3: CASSYRLAGTD.

This sequence joins TRBV9 and TRBJ2-2; 7 nucleotides agree with TRBD1. This CDR3 has 15 amino acids. J was trimmed by 2 bases and V by 1 base; bases with no gene match: 2. Germline-derived CDR1 and CDR2 are SGDLS and YYNGEE. DNA of the CDR3: TGTGCCAGCAGCGTAACAGGGGTCAACACCGGGGAGCTGTTTTTT. The encoded protein is CASSVTGVNTGELFF.

In DNA form, the CDR3 reads TGCGCCAGCAGCCAAGACACAGGTGGATTCTATGGCTACACCTTC. Amino acid sequence: CASSQDTGGFYGYTF. This sequence joins TRBV4-1 and TRBJ1-2, with D tentatively TRBD1 (5 bases). From germline, CDR1 is MGHRA and CDR2 YSYEKL. The CDR3 is 15 residues long. The V end lost 0 bases, the J end lost 4 bases, and 12 bases lay between the germline ends.

This rearrangement joins TRBV6-6 to TRBJ1-1, with a tentative D call TRBD1 (5 bases). The V gene's germline CDR1 is MNHNY and CDR2 SVGAGI (reference sequence). Trimming cost V 4 bases and J 7 bases, with 13 bases left between them. The CDR3 contains 13 residues. The CDR3 spells CASSSLRGGEAFF. In DNA form, the CDR3 reads TGTGCCAGCAGTTCCCTGCGGGGGGGTGAAGCTTTCTTT.

This sequence joins TRBV2 and TRBJ2-3; 8 bases map to TRBD1. The junction had 9 bases not matched to a gene; V was cut back by 6 bases and J by 4 bases. Per germline, CDR1 SNHLY and CDR2 FYNNEI. The CDR3 totals 15 residues. The DNA for the CDR3 is TGTGCCAGCAGGAAACAGGGGGTTAACCCAGATACGCAGTATTTT. It is translated as CASRKQGVNPDTQYF.

This clone was observed a single time. The genes are TRBV27 and TRBJ1-1; 7 nucleotides agree with TRBD1. Trimming cost V 5 bases and J 1 base; bases outside gene matches: 7. Germline V gives CDR1 MNHEY, CDR2 SMNVEV (reference sequence). This CDR3 has 15 amino acids. This chain's CDR3 is CASSRWDRTNTEAFF. The CDR3 DNA sequence: TGTGCCAGCAGTCGCTGGGACAGAACGAACACTGAAGCTTTCTTT.